These T cell receptor beta chains were read from a single sample in a study of blood T cells in healthy people across ages. MiXCR was run by TCRdb on the 5' RACE reads, yielding one entry per CDR3 protein. The sample lists around 2 million distinct CDR3 sequences; about 39% were seen once. Source material: blood. The receptor source for this set is a human donor in good health. Both conserved end residues are part of each CDR3. D genes are given only for firm matches. Clone size, where shown, is once, few, many, or a class for clones that have expanded.

V gene	clone size	J gene	D gene	CDR3 protein	CDR3 DNA
TRBV6-6	few	TRBJ1-2	-	CASSEKVNYGYTF	TGTGCCAGCAGTGAGAAGGTGAACTATGGCTACACCTTC
TRBV6-6	-	TRBJ1-5	-	CASSAMGGGLNQPQHF	TGTGCCAGCAGCGCCATGGGGGGGGGCCTCAATCAGCCCCAGCATTTT
TRBV10-3	few	TRBJ1-2	TRBD1	CAISGQQGGYGYTF	TGTGCCATCAGTGGTCAACAGGGGGGCTATGGCTACACCTTC
TRBV10-3	-	TRBJ2-5	TRBD2	CAISEGGGLGETQYF	TGTGCCATCAGTGAGGGCGGGGGGCTGGGGGAGACCCAGTACTTC
TRBV4-3	-	TRBJ2-3	TRBD2	CASSQEGIAGRLTYTDTQYF	TGCGCCAGCAGCCAAGAAGGGATAGCGGGGCGACTCACCTACACAGATACGCAGTATTTT
TRBV27	-	TRBJ2-7	-	CASRTGTEPYEQYF	TGTGCCAGCAGGACAGGGACTGAGCCCTACGAGCAGTACTTC
TRBV7-2	-	TRBJ2-5	-	CASSLMEAVFQETQYF	TGTGCCAGCAGCTTAATGGAAGCGGTGTTTCAAGAGACCCAGTACTTC
TRBV12-3/TRBV12-4	-	TRBJ2-7	TRBD1	CASSSGQDPYEQYF	TGTGCCAGCAGTTCCGGACAGGACCCCTACGAGCAGTACTTC
TRBV12-3/TRBV12-4	few	TRBJ2-1	-	CASSSPGPGSYNEQFF	TGTGCCAGCAGTTCCCCCGGACCGGGCTCCTACAATGAGCAGTTCTTC
TRBV20-1	-	TRBJ1-5	-	CSARQAGNQPQHF	TGCAGTGCTAGACAGGCTGGGAATCAGCCCCAGCATTTT
TRBV7-2	-	TRBJ2-3	-	CASSFVWTADGADTRYF	TGTGCCAGCAGCTTTGTCTGGACGGCGGACGGGGCAGATACGCGGTATTTT
TRBV12-3/TRBV12-4	few	TRBJ2-7	-	CASSLAPGRDYEQYF	TGTGCCAGCAGTTTAGCGCCAGGGAGAGATTACGAGCAGTACTTC
TRBV18	-	TRBJ2-5	-	CASSPPARETQYF	TGTGCCAGCTCACCACCGGCTCGGGAGACCCAGTACTTC
TRBV7-2	many	TRBJ2-3	-	CASSLVAGFTDTQYF	TGTGCCAGCAGCTTAGTAGCAGGGTTCACAGATACGCAGTATTTT
TRBV4-1	few	TRBJ1-2	-	CASSQDRTGYGYTF	TGCGCCAGCAGCCAAGATCGGACCGGATATGGCTACACCTTC
TRBV5-1	few	TRBJ2-3	-	CASSLNRVRTDTQYF	TGCGCCAGCAGCTTGAACAGGGTCAGGACAGATACGCAGTATTTT
TRBV20-1	few	TRBJ1-1	-	CSARMPSGLAFF	TGCAGTGCTAGAATGCCCTCTGGTTTGGCTTTCTTT
TRBV7-9	few	TRBJ2-7	-	CASSSEGPMGMPYEQYF	TGTGCCAGCAGCTCCGAAGGGCCGATGGGGATGCCCTACGAGCAGTACTTC
TRBV29-1	-	TRBJ2-1	TRBD1	CSTLVGTGGSNERFF	TGCAGCACCCTAGTGGGGACAGGGGGGAGCAATGAGCGGTTCTTC
TRBV7-9	many	TRBJ2-4	TRBD2	CASSPGLASTAKNIQYF	TGTGCCAGCAGCCCTGGACTAGCTAGTACAGCCAAAAACATTCAGTACTTC
TRBV27	-	TRBJ1-1	-	CASRVGGGGVEAFF	TGTGCCAGCAGAGTAGGTGGGGGGGGCGTTGAAGCTTTCTTT
TRBV5-6	-	TRBJ1-4	-	CASSRGRRRSEKLFF	TGTGCCAGCAGTCGGGGTAGGAGGAGGAGTGAAAAACTGTTTTTT
TRBV15	few	TRBJ2-7	-	CATSRDPGPYEQYF	TGTGCCACCAGCAGAGATCCCGGGCCTTACGAGCAGTACTTC
TRBV28	-	TRBJ2-5	-	CASSLGGHLQETQYF	TGTGCCAGCAGTTTGGGGGGACATCTCCAAGAGACCCAGTACTTC
TRBV20-1	-	TRBJ1-5	-	CSASVGPSNQPQHF	TGCAGTGCTAGTGTGGGGCCTAGCAATCAGCCCCAGCATTTT
TRBV7-6	-	TRBJ1-1	TRBD1	CASSSSPGQMNTEAFF	TGTGCCAGCAGCTCCAGCCCGGGACAGATGAACACTGAAGCTTTCTTT
TRBV4-3	-	TRBJ2-3	TRBD2	CASSQGSGGWDTQYF	TGCGCCAGCAGCCAAGGAAGCGGGGGCTGGGATACGCAGTATTTT
TRBV2	-	TRBJ1-5	-	CASSGAYNQPQHF	TGTGCCAGCAGTGGGGCCTACAATCAGCCCCAGCATTTT
TRBV5-8	-	TRBJ1-5	-	CASSLFLGQSNSNQPQHF	TGTGCCAGCAGCTTGTTTCTCGGACAGTCAAATAGCAATCAGCCCCAGCATTTT
TRBV24-1	-	TRBJ2-4	-	CATGDSTTYAKNIQYF	TGTGCCACCGGTGATTCAACAACATACGCCAAAAACATTCAGTACTTC
TRBV5-1	-	TRBJ2-3	-	CASEQSPGTDTQYF	TGCGCCAGCGAGCAGAGCCCCGGCACAGATACGCAGTATTTT